This T cell receptor beta chain is from a study of control samples from healthy donors and cancer patients. The CDR3 is 14 residues long. Germline CDR1 is MNHEY and CDR2 is SVGAGI. Trimming removed 6 bases from V and 1 base from J, with 12 bases in between. Profiled with immunoSEQ multiplex PCR; TCRdb holds only in-frame clones, not every one. The profile shows 110,000 or so clones, 70% to 85% of them singletons. V and J are TRBV6-5 and TRBJ1-1; D call uncertain. The sample comprised blood. This receptor was taken from a man aged 18-30 years in good health. CDR3 residues: CASRVLQENTEAFF. Here the CDR3 DNA reads TGTGCCAGCAGAGTACTACAAGAGAACACTGAAGCTTTCTTT.